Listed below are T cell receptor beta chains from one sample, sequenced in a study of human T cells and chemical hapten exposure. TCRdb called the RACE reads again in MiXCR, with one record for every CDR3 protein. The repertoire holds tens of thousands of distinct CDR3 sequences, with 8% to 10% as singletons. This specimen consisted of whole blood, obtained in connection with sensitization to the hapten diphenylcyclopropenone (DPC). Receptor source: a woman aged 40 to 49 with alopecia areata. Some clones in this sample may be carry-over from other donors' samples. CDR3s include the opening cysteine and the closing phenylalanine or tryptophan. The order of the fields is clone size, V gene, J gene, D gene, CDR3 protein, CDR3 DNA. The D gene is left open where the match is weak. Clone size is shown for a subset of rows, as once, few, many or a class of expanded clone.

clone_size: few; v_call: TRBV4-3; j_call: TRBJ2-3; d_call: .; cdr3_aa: CASSPVFSLEDTQYF; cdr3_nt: TGCGCCAGCAGCCCCGTTTTTTCCCTTGAAGATACGCAGTATTTT
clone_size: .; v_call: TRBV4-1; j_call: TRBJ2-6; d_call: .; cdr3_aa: CASSRDKDSGANVLTF; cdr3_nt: TGCGCCAGCAGCCGGGACAAGGACTCTGGGGCCAACGTCCTGACTTTC
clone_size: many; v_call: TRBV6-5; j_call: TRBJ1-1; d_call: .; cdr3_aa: CASSYSYGGGTEAFF; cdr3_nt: TGTGCCAGCAGTTACTCGTATGGAGGAGGAACTGAAGCTTTCTTT
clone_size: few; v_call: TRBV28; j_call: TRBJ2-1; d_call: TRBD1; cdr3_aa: CASSFRTGSYNEQFF; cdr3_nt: TGTGCCAGCAGTTTCCGGACAGGCTCCTACAATGAGCAGTTCTTC
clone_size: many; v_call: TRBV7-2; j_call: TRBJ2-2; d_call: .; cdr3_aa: CASSAARSNTGELFF; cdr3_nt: TGTGCCAGCAGCGCGGCGAGGTCGAACACCGGGGAGCTGTTTTTT
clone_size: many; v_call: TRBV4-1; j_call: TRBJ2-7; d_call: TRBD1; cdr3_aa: CASSFSGTGHYEQYF; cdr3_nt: TGCGCCAGCAGCTTTTCCGGGACAGGGCACTACGAGCAGTACTTC
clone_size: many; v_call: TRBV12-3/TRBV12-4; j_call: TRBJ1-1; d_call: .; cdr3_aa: CASRGETEAFF; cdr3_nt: TGTGCCAGCAGGGGGGAAACTGAAGCTTTCTTT
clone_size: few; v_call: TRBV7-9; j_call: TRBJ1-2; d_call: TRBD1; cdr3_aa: CASSLKGTGNYGYTF; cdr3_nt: TGTGCCAGCAGCTTAAAAGGGACAGGGAACTATGGCTACACCTTC
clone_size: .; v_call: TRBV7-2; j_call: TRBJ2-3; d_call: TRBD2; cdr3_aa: CASSRSGGAPADTQYF; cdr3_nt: TGTGCCAGCAGCCGTAGCGGGGGGGCCCCCGCAGATACGCAGTATTTT
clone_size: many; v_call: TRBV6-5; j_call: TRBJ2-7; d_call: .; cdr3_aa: CASSSGQSYEQYF; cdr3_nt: TGTGCCAGCAGCTCAGGACAGTCCTACGAGCAGTACTTC
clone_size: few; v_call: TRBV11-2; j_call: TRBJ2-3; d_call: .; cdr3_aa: CASSTGPTDTQYF; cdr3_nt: TGTGCCAGCAGCACCGGCCCGACAGATACGCAGTATTTT
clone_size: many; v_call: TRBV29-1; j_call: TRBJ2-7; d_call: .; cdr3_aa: CSVEEGGSGSTEQYF; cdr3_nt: TGCAGCGTTGAAGAGGGGGGTTCGGGCTCTACCGAGCAGTACTTC
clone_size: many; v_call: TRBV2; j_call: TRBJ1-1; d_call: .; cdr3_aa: CASSFTGYMGTEAFF; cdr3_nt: TGTGCCAGCAGTTTTACAGGATATATGGGGACTGAAGCTTTCTTT
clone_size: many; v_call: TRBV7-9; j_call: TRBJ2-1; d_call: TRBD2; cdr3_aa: CASSPRGLEEFF; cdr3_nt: TGTGCCAGCAGCCCCCGCGGACTAGAGGAGTTCTTC
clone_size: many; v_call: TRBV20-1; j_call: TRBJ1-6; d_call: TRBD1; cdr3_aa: CSARGQLNSPLHF; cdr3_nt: TGCAGTGCTAGGGGACAGCTTAATTCACCCCTCCACTTT
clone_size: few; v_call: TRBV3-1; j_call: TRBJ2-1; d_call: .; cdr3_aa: CASSLWDNNNEQFF; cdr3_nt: TGTGCCAGCAGCCTCTGGGACAATAACAATGAGCAGTTCTTC
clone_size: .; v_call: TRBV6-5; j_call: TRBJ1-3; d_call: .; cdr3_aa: CASRARGLGNTIYF; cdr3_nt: TGTGCCAGCAGGGCCCGTGGTCTCGGAAACACCATATATTTT
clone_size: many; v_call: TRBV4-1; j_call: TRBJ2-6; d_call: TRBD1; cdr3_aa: CASSRGTGGANVLTF; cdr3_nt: TGCGCCAGCAGCCGTGGGACAGGGGGGGCCAACGTCCTGACTTTC
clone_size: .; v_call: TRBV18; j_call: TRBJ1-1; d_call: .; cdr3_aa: CASSLRDDEAFF; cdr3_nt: TGTGCCAGCTCACTCCGGGACGACGAAGCTTTCTTT
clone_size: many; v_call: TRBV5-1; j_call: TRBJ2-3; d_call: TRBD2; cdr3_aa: CASSLWPGLAGGVDTQYF; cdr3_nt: TGCGCCAGCAGCCTTTGGCCGGGACTAGCGGGAGGAGTAGACACGCAGTATTTT
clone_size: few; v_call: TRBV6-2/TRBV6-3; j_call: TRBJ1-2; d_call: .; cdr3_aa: CASSYSTYVDSF; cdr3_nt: TGTGCCAGCAGTTACTCGACTTATGTGGACAGTTTC
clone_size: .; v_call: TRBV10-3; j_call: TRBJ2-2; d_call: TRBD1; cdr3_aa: CAISDPRQGWTGELFF; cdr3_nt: TGTGCCATCAGTGACCCCCGACAGGGTTGGACCGGGGAGCTGTTTTTT
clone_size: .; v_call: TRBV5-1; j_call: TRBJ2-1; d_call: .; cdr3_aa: CASSLGWALWGNEQFF; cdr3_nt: TGCGCCAGCAGCTTGGGCTGGGCCCTATGGGGCAATGAGCAGTTCTTC
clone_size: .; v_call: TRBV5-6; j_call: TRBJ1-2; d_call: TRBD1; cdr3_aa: CASTNRGLVYGYTF; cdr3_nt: TGTGCCAGCACAAACAGGGGATTAGTCTATGGCTACACCTTC
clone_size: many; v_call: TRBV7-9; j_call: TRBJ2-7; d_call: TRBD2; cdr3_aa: CASSPPSGGVYEQYF; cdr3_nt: TGTGCCAGCAGCCCCCCGAGTGGGGGGGTCTACGAGCAGTACTTC
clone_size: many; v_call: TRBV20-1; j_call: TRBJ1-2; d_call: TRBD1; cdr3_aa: CSAYTGAEGYTF; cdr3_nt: TGCAGTGCGTATACAGGGGCGGAAGGCTACACCTTC
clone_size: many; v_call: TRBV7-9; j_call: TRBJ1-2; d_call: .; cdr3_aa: CASSLEGPVYYGYTF; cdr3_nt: TGTGCCAGCAGCTTAGAGGGACCGGTTTACTATGGCTACACCTTC
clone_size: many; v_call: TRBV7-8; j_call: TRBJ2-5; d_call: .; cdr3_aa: CASSLRTSQETQYF; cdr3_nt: TGTGCCAGCAGCTTACGAACTAGCCAAGAGACCCAGTACTTC
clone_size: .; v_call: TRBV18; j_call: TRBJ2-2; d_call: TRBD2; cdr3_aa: CASSPIAGTGELFF; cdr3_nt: TGTGCCAGCTCACCGATAGCGGGCACCGGGGAGCTGTTTTTT
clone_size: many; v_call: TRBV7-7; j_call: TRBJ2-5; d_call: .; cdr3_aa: CASSSSQGETQYF; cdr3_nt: TGTGCTAGCAGCTCATCCCAGGGAGAGACCCAGTACTTC
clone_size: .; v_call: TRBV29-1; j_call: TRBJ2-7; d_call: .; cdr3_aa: CSFGSRLEQYF; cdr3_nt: TGCAGCTTCGGCTCTCGACTGGAGCAGTACTTC
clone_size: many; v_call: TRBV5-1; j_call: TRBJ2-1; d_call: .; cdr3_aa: CASSLSEANEQFF; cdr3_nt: TGCGCCAGCAGCTTGAGCGAAGCAAATGAGCAGTTCTTC
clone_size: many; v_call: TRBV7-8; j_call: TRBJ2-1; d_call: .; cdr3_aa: CASSLAASQAEQFF; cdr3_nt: TGTGCCAGCAGCTTAGCTGCGAGCCAGGCAGAGCAGTTCTTC
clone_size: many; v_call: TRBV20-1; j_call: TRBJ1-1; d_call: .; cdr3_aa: CSALRLDTEAFF; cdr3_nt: TGCAGTGCCCTCAGGCTGGATACTGAAGCTTTCTTT
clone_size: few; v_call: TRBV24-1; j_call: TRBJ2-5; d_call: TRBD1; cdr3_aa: CATSDVGTGNAETQYF; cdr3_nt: TGTGCCACCAGTGATGTGGGGACAGGGAATGCTGAGACCCAGTACTTC
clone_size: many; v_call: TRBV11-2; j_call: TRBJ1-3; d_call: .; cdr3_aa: CASSFDRVGNSGNTIYF; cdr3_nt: TGTGCCAGCAGCTTTGATCGAGTAGGGAATTCGGGAAACACCATATATTTT
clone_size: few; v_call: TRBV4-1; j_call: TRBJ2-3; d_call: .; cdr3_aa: CASSQEVGDTDTQYF; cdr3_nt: TGCGCCAGCAGCCAAGAAGTAGGGGACACAGATACGCAGTATTTT
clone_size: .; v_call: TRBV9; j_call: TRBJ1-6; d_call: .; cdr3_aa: CASSVEGSYSPLHF; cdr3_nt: TGTGCCAGCAGCGTAGAGGGTTCTTACTCACCCCTCCACTTT
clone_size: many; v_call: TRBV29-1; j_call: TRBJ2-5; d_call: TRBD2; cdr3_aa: CSARSSGGFQETQYF; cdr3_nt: TGCAGCGCCCGCTCTAGCGGGGGGTTCCAAGAGACCCAGTACTTC
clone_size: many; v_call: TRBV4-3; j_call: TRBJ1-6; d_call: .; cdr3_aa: CASSQDKGVTPLHF; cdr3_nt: TGCGCCAGCAGCCAAGATAAAGGGGTTACACCCCTCCACTTT
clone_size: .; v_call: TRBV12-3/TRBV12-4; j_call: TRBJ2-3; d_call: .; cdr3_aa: CASSRGVQRTDTQYF; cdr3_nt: TGTGCCAGCAGTCGAGGAGTCCAAAGAACAGATACGCAGTATTTT
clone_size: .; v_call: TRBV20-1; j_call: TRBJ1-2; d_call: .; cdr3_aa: CSAQREYSGYTF; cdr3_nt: TGCAGTGCTCAGCGGGAGTACTCAGGCTACACCTTC
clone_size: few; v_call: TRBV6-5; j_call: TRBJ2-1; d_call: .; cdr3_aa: CASSYISGSDTNAGRNEQFF; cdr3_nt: TGTGCCAGCAGTTACATTTCGGGTAGCGATACGAACGCTGGCCGCAATGAGCAGTTCTTC
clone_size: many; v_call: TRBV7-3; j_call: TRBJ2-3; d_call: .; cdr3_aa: CASSLIRGATDTQYF; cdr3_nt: TGTGCCAGCAGCTTAATCAGGGGAGCCACAGATACGCAGTATTTT
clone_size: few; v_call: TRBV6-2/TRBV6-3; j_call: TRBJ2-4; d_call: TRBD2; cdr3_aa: CASSPPGLAINIQYF; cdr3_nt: TGTGCCAGCAGCCCCCCGGGACTAGCGATCAACATTCAGTACTTC
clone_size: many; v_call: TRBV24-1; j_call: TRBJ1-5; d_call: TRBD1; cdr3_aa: CATTDREDQPQHF; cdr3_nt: TGTGCCACCACAGACAGGGAAGACCAGCCCCAGCATTTT
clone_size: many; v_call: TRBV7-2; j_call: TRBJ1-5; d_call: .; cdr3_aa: CASSLVAGGGQPQHF; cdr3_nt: TGTGCCAGCAGCTTAGTCGCGGGAGGAGGTCAGCCCCAGCATTTT
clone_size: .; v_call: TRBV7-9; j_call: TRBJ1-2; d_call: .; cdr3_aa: CASSLDARTDNYGYTF; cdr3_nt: TGTGCCAGCAGCTTAGATGCACGGACGGACAACTATGGCTACACCTTC
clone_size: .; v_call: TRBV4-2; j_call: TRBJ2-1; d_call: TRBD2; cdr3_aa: CASSQGLAGASPHEQFF; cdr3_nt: TGTGCCAGCAGCCAGGGACTAGCGGGGGCCTCTCCTCATGAGCAGTTCTTC
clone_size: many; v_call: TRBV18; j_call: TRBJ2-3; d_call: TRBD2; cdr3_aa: CASSLPSGGPTQYF; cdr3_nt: TGTGCCAGCTCACTCCCTAGCGGGGGCCCGACGCAGTATTTT
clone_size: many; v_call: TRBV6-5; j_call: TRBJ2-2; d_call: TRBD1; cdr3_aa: CAIAQGGNTGELFF; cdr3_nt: TGTGCCATTGCACAGGGGGGGAACACCGGGGAGCTGTTTTTT
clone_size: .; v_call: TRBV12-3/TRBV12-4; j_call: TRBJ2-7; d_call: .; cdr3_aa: CASSLGQVYEQYF; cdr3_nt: TGTGCCAGCAGTTTAGGGCAAGTCTACGAGCAGTACTTC
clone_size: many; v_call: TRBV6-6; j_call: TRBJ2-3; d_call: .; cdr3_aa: CASSYRLGTDTQYF; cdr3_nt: TGTGCCAGCAGTTACCGTTTGGGCACAGATACGCAGTATTTT
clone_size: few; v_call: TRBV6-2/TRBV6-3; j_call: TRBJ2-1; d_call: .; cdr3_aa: CASSWARYNEQFF; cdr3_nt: TGTGCCAGCAGTTGGGCCAGGTACAATGAGCAGTTCTTC
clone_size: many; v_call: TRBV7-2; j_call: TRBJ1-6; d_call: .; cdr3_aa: CASSLGALYNSPLHF; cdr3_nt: TGTGCCAGCAGCTTAGGGGCCCTATATAATTCACCCCTCCACTTT
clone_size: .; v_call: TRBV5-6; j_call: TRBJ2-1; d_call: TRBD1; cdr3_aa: CASSSVGGQGFF; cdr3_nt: TGTGCCAGCAGCTCTGTAGGGGGCCAGGGGTTCTTC
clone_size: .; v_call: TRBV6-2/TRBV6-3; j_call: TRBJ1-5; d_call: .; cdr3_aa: CASSYLQGGQPQHF; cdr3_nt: TGTGCCAGCAGTTACCTACAAGGCGGTCAGCCCCAGCATTTT
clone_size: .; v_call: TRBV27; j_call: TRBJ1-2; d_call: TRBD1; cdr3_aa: CASSKQGLRYGYTF; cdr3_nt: TGTGCCAGCAGTAAACAGGGGTTACGCTATGGCTACACCTTC
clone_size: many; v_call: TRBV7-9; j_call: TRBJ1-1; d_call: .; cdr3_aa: CASSLFPGPNTEAFF; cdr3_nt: TGTGCCAGCAGCTTATTCCCCGGGCCTAACACTGAAGCTTTCTTT